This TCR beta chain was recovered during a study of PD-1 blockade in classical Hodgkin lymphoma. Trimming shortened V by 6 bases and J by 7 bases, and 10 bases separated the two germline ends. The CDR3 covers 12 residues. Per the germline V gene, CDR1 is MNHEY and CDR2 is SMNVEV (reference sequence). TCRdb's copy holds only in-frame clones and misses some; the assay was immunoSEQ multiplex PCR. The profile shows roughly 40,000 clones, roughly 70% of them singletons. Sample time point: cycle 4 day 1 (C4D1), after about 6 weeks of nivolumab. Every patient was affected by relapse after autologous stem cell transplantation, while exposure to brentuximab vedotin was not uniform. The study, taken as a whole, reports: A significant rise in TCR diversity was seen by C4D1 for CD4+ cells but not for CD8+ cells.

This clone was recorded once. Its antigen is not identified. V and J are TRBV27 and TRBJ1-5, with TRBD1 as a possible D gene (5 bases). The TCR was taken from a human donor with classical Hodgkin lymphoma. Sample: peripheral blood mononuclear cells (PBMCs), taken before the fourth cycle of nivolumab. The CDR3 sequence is CASRQGRQPQHF. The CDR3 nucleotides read TGTGCCAGCAGGCAGGGACGACAGCCCCAGCATTTT.